Below, one T cell receptor beta chain is given with its context. The antigen remains undetermined. Both iRepertoire HTBI primers and Arm-PCR of CDR3 regions were used to build the TCR beta libraries. Original processing notes: The samples yielded 55 to 75 TRBV and more than twelve TRBJ segments. Via MiXCR, TCRdb re-called the multiplex PCR reads, giving one row per CDR3 protein. V and J calls and clone size were set by TCRdb, not the authors. The sample consists of 600,000 to 850,000 distinct CDR3 sequences, approximately 31% of them appearing once. These data are taken from a study of regulatory T cells in long-lasting Graves disease. At the level of the study: By definition, persistent Graves' disease involved antithyroid drugs for over 5 years alongside positive TSH receptor antibodies.

The length of the CDR3 is 14 residues. V was cut by 1 base and J by 3 bases, with 7 bases left in between. The study's findings and limits: It was in persistent disease that TRBV28, TRBJ1-2 and TRBJ2-5 were favored.

Regarding time point: persistent/refractory GD, antithyroid drugs over 5 years with positive TRAb. Extracted RNA from PBMCs served as the source of the TCR library. This rearrangement joins TRBV12-3 or TRBV12-4 to TRBJ1-3; unclear D gene. The receptor's source is a female donor with Graves disease. The starting material was peripheral blood mononuclear cells (PBMCs), obtained when the disease was refractory, from a patient treated with antithyroid drugs. The CDR3 DNA follows: TGTGCCAGCAGTTTAGTAGGGATTGGAAACACCATATATTTT. This gives the protein CASSLVGIGNTIYF.